Listed here is a single TCR beta chain. Its antigen is unidentified. CDR1 and CDR2 from the germline V gene are GTSNPN and SVGIG (reference sequence). The CDR3 sequence is 13 residues long. Between the trimmed V and J ends, which lost 5 bases and 10 bases, there was a span of 20 bases. The data stem from a study of tumor-infiltrating lymphocytes in localized non-small cell lung cancer. Across the study: The cohort mixed smokers and never-smokers, several histologies, and some post-neoadjuvant-chemotherapy samples. Study-wide results and caveats: Tumors had more T cell infiltration than uninvolved lung, per TCRbeta sequencing and CD3 counts.

Using immunoSEQ multiplex PCR, the repertoire was profiled, and TCRdb retains in-frame clones only, with some absent. Found here are 20,000 to 25,000 clones, 80% of them singletons; the top ten hold around 3.4%. This TCR derives from a human donor with non-small cell lung cancer. Sequencing input: lung tumor tissue. V is TRBV30 and J is TRBJ1-1; tentatively, D is TRBD1 (6 bases). The CDR3 here is CAWAIQGSRVAFF. As DNA, the CDR3 is TGTGCCTGGGCGATACAGGGTTCCAGGGTAGCTTTCTTT. Full variable domain (rest looked up from reference TRBV30 and TRBJ1-1): SQTIHQWPATLVQPVGSPLSLECTVEGTSNPNLYWYRQAAGRGLQLLFYSVGIGQISSEVPQNLSASRPQDRQFILSSKKLLLSDSGFYLCAWAIQGSRVAFFGQGTRLTVV.